Shown below are 9 T cell receptor beta chains from a single sample sequenced in a study of response to subunit inactivated influenza vaccine. TCRdb re-called the RT-PCR reads through MiXCR, storing one row per CDR3 protein. Of about 480,000 distinct CDR3 sequences in the sample, 25% are singletons; the top ten hold over 1.5%. Sequencing was performed on CD4+ T cells sorted from PBMCs, taken about 5 days after vaccination. These receptors were obtained from a man aged 50 to 59 who received an inactivated influenza vaccine.

V usage is TRBV5-4 and J usage is TRBJ1-2; D remains ambiguous. Trimming cost V 4 bases and J 7 bases, with 8 bases left between them. Looked up from germline, CDR1 is SGHNT and CDR2 is YYREEE (reference sequence). This CDR3 region has 11 residues. CDR3 coding DNA: TGTGCCAGCAGCCGAGACTTTGGCTACACCTTC. Translation gives CASSRDFGYTF.

In its sample, this clonotype was seen a few times. The CDR3 loop is CASSQDPGTGMREQYF. The CDR3 DNA reads TGCGCCAGCAGCCAAGATCCCGGGACAGGGATGCGCGAGCAGTACTTC. The chain employs TRBV4-1 and TRBJ2-7, with TRBD1 matching over 9 bases. The CDR3 has 16 amino acids. The V and J ends lost 0 bases and 6 bases, in that order; junction bases with no gene match: 9. Germline assignment: CDR1 MGHRA and CDR2 YSYEKL.

This clonotype was counted only a few times. The J gene is TRBJ2-3, the V gene TRBV5-1; maybe TRBD2 (6 bases). Germline V lookup: CDR1 SGHRS, CDR2 YFSETQ. Trimming left V 4 bases short and J 3 bases short, with 18 bases between. This CDR3 is 16 amino acids long. Here the CDR3 DNA reads TGCGCCAGCAGCCGCACGGTAGGAGGGAGGACAGATACGCAGTATTTT. The encoded protein is CASSRTVGGRTDTQYF.

V is TRBV29-1 and J is TRBJ2-5; D is unresolved. Trimming stripped 5 bases from V and 5 bases from J, with 9 bases between. The CDR3 loop spans 11 amino acids. CDR1 and CDR2 from the germline V gene are SQVTM and ANQGSEA. CDR3 sequence reads: CSVRDLETQYF. The CDR3 bases are TGCAGCGTTAGGGATTTGGAGACCCAGTACTTC.

This chain uses TRBV7-9 with TRBJ2-3; a weak D match, TRBD2 (6 bases). Trimming removed 6 bases at V and 0 bases at J, with 16 bases between. This CDR3 has 16 residues. CDR1 is SEHNR and CDR2 is FQNEAQ in the germline V gene (reference sequence). CDR3 amino acids: CASRYSGKTSTDTQYF. CDR3 nucleotide sequence: TGTGCCAGCAGATATAGCGGAAAAACTAGCACAGATACGCAGTATTTT.

The V call is TRBV6-2 or TRBV6-3, the J call TRBJ1-5; D call uncertain. Trimming shortened V by 2 bases and J by 9 bases, and 14 bases separated the two germline ends. Germline V gives CDR1 MNHEY, CDR2 SVGEGT. This CDR3 is built from 14 residues. The CDR3 DNA follows: TGTGCCAGCAGTTACGCTGACCGGGTGGGGCCCCAGCATTTT. It translates to CASSYADRVGPQHF.

In regard to this clonotype: Its ends do not fully match the called genes, so a read error is possible. The V call is TRBV7-2, the J call TRBJ2-6, with D possibly being TRBD2 (6 bases). The CDR3 has 12 residues. The V gene's germline CDR1 is SGHTA and CDR2 FQGNSA. In nucleotides, the CDR3 is TGCGCCGGAGGGGTTGGGGCCAACGTCCTGACTTTC. It codes for CAGGVGANVLTF.

V is TRBV7-3 and J is TRBJ2-6; 11 bases fit TRBD1. Germline V gives CDR1 SGHTA, CDR2 FQGTGA. The CDR3 sequence is 17 residues long. J gave up 3 bases and V 5 bases, and 6 bases lay outside the gene matches. This chain's CDR3 is CASSHGQGALGANVLTF. DNA of the CDR3: TGTGCCAGCAGCCACGGACAGGGGGCGCTTGGGGCCAACGTCCTGACTTTC.

At least ten counts were recorded for this clonotype. This chain connects TRBV29-1 to TRBJ1-1; D is undetermined. The germline CDR1 and CDR2 sequences are SQVTM and ANQGSEA. CDR3 size: 10 residues. V lost 4 bases, J lost 8 bases, and 8 bases lay in between. CDR3 DNA sequence: TGCAGCGTTGTTCTTGGGGAAGCTTTCTTT. Its protein product is CSVVLGEAFF. Full variable domain (outside the CDR3, taken from reference TRBV29-1 and TRBJ1-1): SAVISQKPSRDICQRGTSLTIQCQVDSQVTMMFWYRQQPGQSLTLIATANQGSEATYESGFVIDKFPISRPNLTFSTLTVSNMSPEDSSIYLCSVVLGEAFFGQGTRLTVV.